This TCR beta chain was sequenced in a study of glioma-infiltrating T cells after dendritic cell vaccination. Findings and caveats of the study: Estimated pretreatment TIL content predicted outcome after dendritic cell vaccination.

Only patients with spare fresh-frozen tumor and over two years of follow-up were included. Isocitrate dehydrogenase mutation was absent in all glioblastoma patients. Some clones are missing from TCRdb's copy, which holds only in-frame ones; the method was immunoSEQ multiplex PCR. The sample shows about 67,000 clones, around 81% of them seen only once. Note on this clone: Its antigen is unknown.

Material: blood, obtained before dendritic cell vaccination. The sequence was collected from a human donor with glioblastoma.

The CDR3 bases are TGTGCCAGTAGTTCTCTAGCGGGGTGGTATGAGCAGTTCTTC. It codes for CASSSLAGWYEQFF. V and J are TRBV19 and TRBJ2-1; 9 bases fit TRBD2. The J segment lost 8 bases and the V segment lost 5 bases, leaving 7 bases of the junction unmatched. The CDR3 is 14 amino acids. Germline loops: CDR1 LNHDA, CDR2 SQIVND (reference sequence).